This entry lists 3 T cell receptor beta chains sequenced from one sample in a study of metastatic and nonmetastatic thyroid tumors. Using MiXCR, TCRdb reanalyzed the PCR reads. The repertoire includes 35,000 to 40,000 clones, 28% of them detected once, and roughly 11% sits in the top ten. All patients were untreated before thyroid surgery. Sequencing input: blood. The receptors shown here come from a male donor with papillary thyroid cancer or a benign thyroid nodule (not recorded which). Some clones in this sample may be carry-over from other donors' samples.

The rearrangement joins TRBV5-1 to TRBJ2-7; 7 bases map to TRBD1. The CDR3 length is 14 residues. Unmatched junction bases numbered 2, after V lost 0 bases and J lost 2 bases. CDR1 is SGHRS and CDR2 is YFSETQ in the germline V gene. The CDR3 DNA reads TGCGCCAGCAGCTTGGGGGGGACAGCCTACGAGCAGTACTTC. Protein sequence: CASSLGGTAYEQYF.

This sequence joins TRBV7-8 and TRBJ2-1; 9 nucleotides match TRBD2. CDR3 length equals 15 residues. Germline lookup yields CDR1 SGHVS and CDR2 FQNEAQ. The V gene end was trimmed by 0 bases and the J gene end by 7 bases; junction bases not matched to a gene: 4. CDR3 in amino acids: CASSLAWREGNEQFF. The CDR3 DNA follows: TGTGCCAGCAGCTTAGCCTGGCGGGAGGGGAATGAGCAGTTCTTC. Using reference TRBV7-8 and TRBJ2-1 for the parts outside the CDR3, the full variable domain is GAGVSQSPRYKVAKRGQDVALRCDPISGHVSLFWYQQALGQGPEFLTYFQNEAQLDKSGLPSDRFFAERPEGSVSTLKIQRTQQEDSAVYLCASSLAWREGNEQFFGPGTRLTVL.

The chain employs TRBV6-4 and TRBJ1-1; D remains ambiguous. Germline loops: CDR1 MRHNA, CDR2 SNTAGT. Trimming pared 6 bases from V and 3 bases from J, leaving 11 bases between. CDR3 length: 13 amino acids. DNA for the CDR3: TGTGCCAGCAGGACCTTGTCGGACACTGAAGCTTTCTTT. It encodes CASRTLSDTEAFF.